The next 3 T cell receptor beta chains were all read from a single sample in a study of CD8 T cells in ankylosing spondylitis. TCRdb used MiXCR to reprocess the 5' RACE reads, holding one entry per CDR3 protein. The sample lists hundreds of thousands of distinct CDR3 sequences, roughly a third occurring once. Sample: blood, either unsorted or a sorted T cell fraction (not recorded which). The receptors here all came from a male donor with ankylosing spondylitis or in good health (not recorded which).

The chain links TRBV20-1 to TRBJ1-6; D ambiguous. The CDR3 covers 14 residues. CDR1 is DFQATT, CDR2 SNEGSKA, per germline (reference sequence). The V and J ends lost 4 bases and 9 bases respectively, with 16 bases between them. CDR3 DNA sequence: TGCAGTGCTAAGGCGGGGAGGGAGGGTTCACCCCTCCACTTT. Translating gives CSAKAGREGSPLHF.

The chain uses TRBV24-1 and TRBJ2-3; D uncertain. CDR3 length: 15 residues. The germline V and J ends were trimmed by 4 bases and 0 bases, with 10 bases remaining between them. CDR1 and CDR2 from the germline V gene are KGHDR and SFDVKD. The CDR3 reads CATSEQQYSTDTQYF. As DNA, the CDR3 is TGTGCCACCAGTGAACAGCAATATAGCACAGATACGCAGTATTTT.

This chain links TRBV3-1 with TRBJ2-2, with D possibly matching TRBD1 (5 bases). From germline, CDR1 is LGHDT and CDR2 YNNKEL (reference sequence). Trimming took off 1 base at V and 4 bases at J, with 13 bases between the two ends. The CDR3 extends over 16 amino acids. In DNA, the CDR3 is TGTGCCAGCAGCCAAGCCAGGGTTCGGTCCACCGGGGAGCTGTTTTTT. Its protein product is CASSQARVRSTGELFF.